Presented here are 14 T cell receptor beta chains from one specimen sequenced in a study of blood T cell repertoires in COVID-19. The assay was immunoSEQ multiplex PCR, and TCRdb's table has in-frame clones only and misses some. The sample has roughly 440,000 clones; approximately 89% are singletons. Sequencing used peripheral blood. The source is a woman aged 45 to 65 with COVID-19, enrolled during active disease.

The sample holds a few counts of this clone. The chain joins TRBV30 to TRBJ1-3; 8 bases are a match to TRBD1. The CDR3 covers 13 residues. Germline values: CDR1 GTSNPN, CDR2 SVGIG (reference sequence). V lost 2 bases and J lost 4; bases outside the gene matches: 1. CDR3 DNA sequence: TGTGCCTGGAGTCAGGGGGCGGGAAACACCATATATTTT. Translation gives CAWSQGAGNTIYF.

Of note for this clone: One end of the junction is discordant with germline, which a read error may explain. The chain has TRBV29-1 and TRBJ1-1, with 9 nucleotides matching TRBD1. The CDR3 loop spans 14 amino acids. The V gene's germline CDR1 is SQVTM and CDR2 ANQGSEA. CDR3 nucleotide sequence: TGCAGGGACGGGACAGGGATAGAGAACATTGAAGCTTTCTTT. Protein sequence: CRDGTGIENIEAFF.

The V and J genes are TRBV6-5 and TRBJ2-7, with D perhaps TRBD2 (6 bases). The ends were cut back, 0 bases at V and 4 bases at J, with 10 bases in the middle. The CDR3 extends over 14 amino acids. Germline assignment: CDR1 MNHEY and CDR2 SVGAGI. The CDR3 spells CASSYSRGRYEQYF. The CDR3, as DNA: TGTGCCAGCAGTTACTCCCGGGGGAGGTACGAGCAGTACTTC.

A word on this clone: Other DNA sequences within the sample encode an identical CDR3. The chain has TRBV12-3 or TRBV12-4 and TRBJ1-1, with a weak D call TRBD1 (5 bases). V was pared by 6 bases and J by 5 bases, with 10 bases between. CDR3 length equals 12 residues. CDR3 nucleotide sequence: TGTGCCAGCAGCTCCCGGGGGACTGAAGCTTTCTTT. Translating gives CASSSRGTEAFF.

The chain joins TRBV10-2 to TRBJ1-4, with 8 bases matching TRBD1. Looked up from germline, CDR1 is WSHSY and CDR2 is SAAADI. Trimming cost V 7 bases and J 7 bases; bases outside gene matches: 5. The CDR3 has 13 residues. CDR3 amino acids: CASTPDRGEKLFF. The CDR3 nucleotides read TGCGCCAGCACCCCAGACAGGGGTGAAAAACTGTTTTTT.

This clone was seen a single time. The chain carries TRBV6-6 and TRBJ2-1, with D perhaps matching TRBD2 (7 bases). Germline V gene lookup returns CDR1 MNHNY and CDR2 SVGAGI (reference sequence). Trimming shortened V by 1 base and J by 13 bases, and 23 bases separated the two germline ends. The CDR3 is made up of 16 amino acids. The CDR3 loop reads CASSYWGGPEPSNQFF. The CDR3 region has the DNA TGTGCCAGCAGTTACTGGGGGGGGCCCGAACCCTCGAACCAGTTCTTC.

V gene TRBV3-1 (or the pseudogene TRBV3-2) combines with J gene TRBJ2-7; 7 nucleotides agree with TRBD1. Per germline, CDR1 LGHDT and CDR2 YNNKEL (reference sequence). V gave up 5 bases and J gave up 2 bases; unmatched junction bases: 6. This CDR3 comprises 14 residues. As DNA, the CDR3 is TGTGCCAGCAGCACCCCGGGACAGACCTACGAGCAGTACTTC. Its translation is CASSTPGQTYEQYF.

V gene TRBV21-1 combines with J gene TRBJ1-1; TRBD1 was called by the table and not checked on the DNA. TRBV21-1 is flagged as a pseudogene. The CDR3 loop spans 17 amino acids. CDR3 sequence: CASSKYQGVVMNTEAFF. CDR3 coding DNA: TGTGCCAGCAGCAAGTATCAAGGGGTGGTGATGAACACTGAAGCTTTCTTT.

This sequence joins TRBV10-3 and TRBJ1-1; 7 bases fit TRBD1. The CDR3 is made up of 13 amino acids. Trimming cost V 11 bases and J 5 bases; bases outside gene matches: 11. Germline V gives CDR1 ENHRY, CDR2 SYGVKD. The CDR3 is CAHRGGLGTEAFF. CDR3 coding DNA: TGTGCCCACAGGGGCGGCTTGGGGACTGAAGCTTTCTTT.

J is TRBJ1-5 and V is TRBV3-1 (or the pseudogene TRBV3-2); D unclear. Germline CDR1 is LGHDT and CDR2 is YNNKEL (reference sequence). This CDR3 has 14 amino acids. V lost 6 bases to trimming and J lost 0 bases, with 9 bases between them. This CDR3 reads CASSLGGSNQPQHF. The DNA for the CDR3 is TGTGCCAGCAGTCTCGGTGGTAGCAATCAGCCCCAGCATTTT.

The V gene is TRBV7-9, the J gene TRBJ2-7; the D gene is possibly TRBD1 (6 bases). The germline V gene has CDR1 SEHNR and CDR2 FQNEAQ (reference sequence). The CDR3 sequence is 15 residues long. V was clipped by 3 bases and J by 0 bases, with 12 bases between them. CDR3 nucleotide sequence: TGTGCCAGCAGCTTCTCCGGGACACTCTCCTACGAGCAGTACTTC. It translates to CASSFSGTLSYEQYF.

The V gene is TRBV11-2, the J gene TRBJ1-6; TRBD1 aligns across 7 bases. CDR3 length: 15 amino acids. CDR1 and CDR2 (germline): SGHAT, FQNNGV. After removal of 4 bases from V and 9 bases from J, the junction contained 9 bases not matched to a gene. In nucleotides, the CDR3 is TGTGCCAGCAGCTCATTCGGGACAGCTCTTTCACCCCTCCACTTT. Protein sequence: CASSSFGTALSPLHF.

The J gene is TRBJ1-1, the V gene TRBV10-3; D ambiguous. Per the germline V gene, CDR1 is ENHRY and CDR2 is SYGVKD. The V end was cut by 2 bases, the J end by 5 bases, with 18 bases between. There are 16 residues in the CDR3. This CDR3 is CAISEPDTGRRTEAFF. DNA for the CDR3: TGTGCCATCAGTGAGCCCGATACTGGGAGGAGGACTGAAGCTTTCTTT.

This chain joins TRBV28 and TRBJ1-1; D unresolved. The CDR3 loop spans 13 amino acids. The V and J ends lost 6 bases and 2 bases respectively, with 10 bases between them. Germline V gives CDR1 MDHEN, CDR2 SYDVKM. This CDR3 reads CASRLTRNTEAFF. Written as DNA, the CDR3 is TGTGCCAGCAGACTAACCAGAAACACTGAAGCTTTCTTT. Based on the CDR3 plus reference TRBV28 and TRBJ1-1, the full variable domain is DVKVTQSSRYLVKRTGEKVFLECVQDMDHENMFWYRQDPGLGLRLIYFSYDVKMKEKGDIPEGYSVSREKKERFSLILESASTNQTSMYLCASRLTRNTEAFFGQGTRLTVV.